This T cell receptor (beta chain) was captured in a study of cytomegalovirus exposure and HLA in healthy donors (TCRdb year 2017). About the full investigation: In an earlier analysis of about 560 of the donors, approximately 300 Gb of sequence data and 90 million to 130 million unique TCR beta sequences from about 190 million T cells were reported. An early release covering roughly 640 HLA-typed donors comprised roughly 300 gigabases of sequencing data and about 90 million unique TCR sequences. The genetic ancestry cluster associated with self-reported Caucasian donors included over 80% of the approximately 410 genotyped donors. The aim of the study was to test whether cataloging public T cell receptors could identify signatures of past pathogen exposure. The T cell repertoires of around 670 subjects were profiled by immunosequencing and related to cytomegalovirus serostatus. In addition to the first cohort of 650 to 750 subjects, a separate validation cohort of some 120 different subjects was used. High-throughput TCR immunosequencing, statistical association of individual TCRs with disease status, and machine learning were combined to predict cytomegalovirus infection status. To study patterns of TCR occurrence, a later analysis re-analyzed previously published TCR beta repertoires from several hundred donors and added high-resolution HLA genotyping. Rather than drawing on any new phenotypic data, the later analysis identified candidate immune exposures from TCR beta sequences and the way those sequences occurred across donors. An earlier analysis of several hundred of the donors used high-throughput TCR beta sequencing to judge whether each TCR beta V gene segment behaved as functional or pseudogenic. Donor age, sex, ethnicity and CMV serostatus were compiled together with the repertoire data. A later genetic analysis used genome-wide SNP genotypes for about 60% of the 666 donors, treating that subset as a discovery cohort. Every discovery cohort repertoire had been produced on one sequencing platform. Both class I and class II loci were covered by HLA typing, at four-digit resolution. Typing coverage differed by locus: A, B, C, DRB1 and DQB1 were typed in roughly 620-630 donors, DQA1 in 500 to 550, DPA1 in 600 to 610, and DPB1 in around 440. Roughly 5 DR-DQ haplotypes were treated as single units for association and clustering because of strong linkage in the cohort. On average, 235,054 unique TCR beta nucleotide sequences were sequenced per donor among more than 350 genotyped donors of the cohort, with roughly a sixth of those sequences being non-productive.

CDR1 and CDR2 are drawn from the germline V gene: SNHLY, FYNNEI. The CDR3, from cysteine to phenylalanine, totals 12 residues. Only the CDR3 DNA stays, 36 bases, in frame from base 1. V lost 8 bases and J lost 9 bases; the stretch between them is 11 bases long. The cohort comprised 666 healthy bone marrow donors. At the time of sampling, all cohort members were nominally healthy, though unrecorded immune exposures were likely present. Of the roughly 670 cohort members, about 270 had a positive CMV serostatus and just over 350 had a negative one, while no CMV serostatus was recorded for the donor. A peripheral blood sample was provided by each donor, and peripheral blood mononuclear cells were used for TCR beta sequencing. The Qiagen DNeasy Blood Extraction Kit was used to extract genomic DNA from the blood cell samples. Library method: the immunoSEQ multiplex PCR assay. For the multiplex PCR, a mixture combining 60 forward primers for TCR Vbeta segments and 13 reverse primers for TCR Jbeta segments was used. Amplification of the CDR3 region of rearranged TCR beta genes was performed with a multiplex PCR assay on genomic DNA. Amplified TCR beta libraries were sequenced as 87-base-pair reads on the Illumina HiSeq System. In the paper's pipeline: A later analysis counted some 74 million unique TCR beta chains across the 666 repertoires, and approximately 11 million of these chains were shared by at least two donors. Raw reads were error-corrected and collapsed into unique sequences by a nearest-neighbor algorithm in which closely related sequences were merged to remove PCR and sequencing errors. Alignment of CDR3 sequences to IMGT reference sequences was used to assign V, D and J gene segments. Each retained sequence needed at least a six-nucleotide match to both a V gene segment and a J gene segment. A rearrangement counted as productive if the CDR3 had no stop codons and remained in frame with V and J, and every other rearrangement counted as non-productive. CDR3 was defined by IMGT convention, running from the second conserved V-encoded cysteine to the conserved J-encoded phenylalanine. The earlier analysis of approximately 590 of the donors excluded any sequence lacking an unambiguous match to a single V gene segment. An earlier analysis of several hundred of the donors called V segments functional above 56.7% productive rearrangements and segregating when the between-donor standard deviation exceeded 5%. A statistical classification framework was built to diagnose cytomegalovirus status from the catalog of TCR beta chain sequences. In a later analysis, V and J genes were assigned by comparing TCR nucleotide sequences against IMGT/GENE-DB human TR gene sequences. Using the TCRdist pipeline, a later analysis assigned CDR3 sequences along with most-parsimonious VDJ recombination scenarios. In a later analysis, every TCR beta chain was defined by the combination of its CDR3 amino acid sequence and its V-gene family, and reads without a unique V-gene family were dropped. A later analysis removed several hundred highly shared, low-generation-probability nucleotide sequences to deal with suspected cross-contamination and a sequencing artifact. In a later analysis, a clonal expansion index for each public chain was calculated from normalized within-repertoire ranks of inferred template counts. In a later analysis, generation probabilities were computed with a VDJ recombination model fitted to out-of-frame rearrangements, and the resulting probabilities were checked against IGoR. Hypergeometric tests were used in a later analysis to score TCR-TCR, TCR-HLA and TCR-CMV co-occurrence, with a repertoire-size bias correction applied to the TCR pairs. False discovery rates were estimated in a later analysis by permuting HLA or CMV assignments 20 times. In a later analysis, co-occurring TCRs were grouped with DBSCAN, and TCRdist sequence similarity was added when clustering was performed within HLA-allele-positive subsets. For co-occurrence clustering, repertoires with fewer than 30,000 or more than 120,000 public chains were excluded, along with four or five repertoires with anomalous nucleotide sharing. TCRdb carries this immuneACCESS record with in-frame sequences only. Its versions omit some clonotypes, under half of them owing to an unresolved V gene in the studies checked, with the rest unexplained. V, J and clone size derive from that table, while D and trimming were established from the DNA sequence. In all, the sample holds about 43,000 clones, and 50% to 75% of those were seen once. Clones ranked in the top ten supply 8.7% of the sample.

Concerning this clone itself: The antigen it binds to is not known. The sample holds no much larger clone one base away, and base qualities are not on file.

Summary of the overall study and its limitations: Specific HLA alleles were associated with roughly 17,000 TCR beta sequences at a false discovery rate of 0.05 in a later analysis. A later analysis reported that several top co-occurrence clusters appeared linked to parvovirus B19, influenza, CMV and Epstein-Barr virus. While some public TCRs were present in many individuals, most TCR sequences turned up only very rarely across donors. Most CMV-associated TCR beta chains appeared to be HLA-restricted in a later analysis, and the HLA associations seemed to be driven largely by CMV exposure. Because some donors lacked HLA typing at each locus, the association tests relied only on the typed subset. A later analysis found that TCR association rates varied across HLA loci, with DRB1 alleles showing the most associated TCRs and HLA-C alleles the fewest. The earlier analysis of approximately 590 of the donors excluded 15 to 20 rarely observed V segments, including chromosome 9 orphons, because counts were too low. In vitro tests confirmed that three of the cytomegalovirus-associated TCR beta chains recognize cytomegalovirus antigens. In an earlier analysis of some 550 of the donors, most TCR beta V segments were observed in productive rearrangements about 87% or about 30% of the time, broadly matching IMGT annotations. Linkage disequilibrium might explain the correlated functional status among segregating V segments, but an unknown experimental factor could not be ruled out. When HLA alleles, especially DR and DQ, strongly co-occurred, TCR associations were difficult to assign to individual alleles. In a later genetic analysis, a missense DCLRE1C variant was associated with V-gene and J-gene trimming of TCR beta chains, and the association was replicated in an independent cohort. The authors suggested that the approach could potentially be generalized to other disease states and immunological phenotypes. This cohort had only TCR beta chains sequenced, and the lack of alpha or paired-chain data limited which features could be detected. Sequencing depth was assumed to be roughly uniform across donors in the presence/absence analyses, though that assumption may not hold. The classifier was reported to diagnose cytomegalovirus status with high specificity and sensitivity in both the original cohort and the validation cohort. A further reported finding was that TCR beta sequences accurately predicted the HLA-A and HLA-B alleles for most subjects in the first cohort. In a later analysis, HLA-associated TCR beta chains were found to be more clonally expanded and to have lower generation probabilities than equally common non-associated chains. A group of highly shared sequence variants was considered likely to be a technical artifact of the sequencing pipeline. According to a later genetic analysis, donors in an Asian-associated ancestry cluster had fewer N-insertions in productive TCRs than the approximately 610-donor mean. The study gave a list of around 170 TCR beta chains associated with cytomegalovirus. Some IMGT-functional V segments, including TRBV6-2 and TRBV6-3, could not be told apart with the 87-base-pair reads, so those segments were excluded. For the cohort, immune exposure information was limited to CMV serostatus.

Sequenced sample: PBMCs. The receptor was derived from a human donor in good health. The V and J segments used are TRBV2 and TRBJ1-6; the D gene is not confidently resolved. The CDR3 here reads CASGPDSSPLHF. The DNA sequence is given as TGTGCCAGCGGACCGGACTCTTCACCCCTCCACTTT.